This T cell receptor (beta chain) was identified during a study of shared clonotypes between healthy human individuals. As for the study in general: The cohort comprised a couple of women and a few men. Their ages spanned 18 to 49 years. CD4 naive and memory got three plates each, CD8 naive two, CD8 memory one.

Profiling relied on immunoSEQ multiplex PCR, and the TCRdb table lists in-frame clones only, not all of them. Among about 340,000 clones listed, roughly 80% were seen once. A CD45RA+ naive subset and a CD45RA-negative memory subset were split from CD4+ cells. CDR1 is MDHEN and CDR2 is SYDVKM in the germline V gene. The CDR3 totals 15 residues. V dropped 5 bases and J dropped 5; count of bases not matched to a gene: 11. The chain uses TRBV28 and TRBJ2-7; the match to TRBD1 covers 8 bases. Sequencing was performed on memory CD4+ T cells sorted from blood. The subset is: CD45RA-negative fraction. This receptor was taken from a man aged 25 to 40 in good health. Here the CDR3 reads CASSTGQEVPHEQYF. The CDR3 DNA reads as TGTGCCAGCAGTACGGGACAGGAGGTTCCCCACGAGCAGTACTTC.